These 17 T cell receptor beta chains originate from one sample sequenced in a study of blood T cell repertoires in COVID-19. Only in-frame clones appear in the TCRdb table, and some are missing; sequencing was by immunoSEQ multiplex PCR. The sample consists of approximately 290,000 clones, 80% to 85% of them appearing once. The source material was peripheral blood. The receptors were sampled from a person aged 70 to 80 with COVID-19, enrolled during active disease.

The chain recombines TRBV7-2 with TRBJ1-6; possibly TRBD1 for D (6 bases). This CDR3 spans 14 amino acids. V lost 2 bases and J 7 bases, leaving 9 bases between the germline ends. CDR1 and CDR2 (germline): SGHTA, FQGNSA. This CDR3 is CASSLWDTNSPLHF. The DNA of the CDR3 is TGTGCCAGCAGCTTATGGGACACCAATTCACCCCTCCACTTT.

The chain employs TRBV7-2 and TRBJ2-2, with D possibly TRBD2 on 6 matching bases. Per the germline V gene, CDR1 is SGHTA and CDR2 is FQGNSA. This CDR3 is 15 amino acids long. The ends were cut back, 5 bases at V and 2 bases at J, with 12 bases in the middle. This CDR3 is CASSRGTANTGELFF. The CDR3 nucleotides are TGTGCCAGCAGCCGGGGGACGGCAAACACCGGGGAGCTGTTTTTT.

The chain links TRBV7-2 to TRBJ1-2; 8 bases fit TRBD1. Germline V CDR1 and CDR2: SGHTA, FQGNSA. The CDR3 extends over 14 amino acids. V lost 4 bases to trimming and J lost 13 bases; unmatched junction nucleotides: 14. CDR3 nucleotide sequence: TGTGCCAGCAGCTCCCTCACAACCCTAGGACAGGGCACCTTC. It specifies CASSSLTTLGQGTF.

The gene calls are TRBV7-2 and TRBJ1-2, with 9 bases that match TRBD1. Per the germline V gene, CDR1 is SGHTA and CDR2 is FQGNSA. V was clipped by 0 bases and J by 8 bases; unmatched bases: 4. The CDR3 spans 14 residues. The DNA for the CDR3 is TGTGCCAGCAGCTTAGCACAGGGGGCTCACGGCTACACCTTC. This gives the protein CASSLAQGAHGYTF.

This clone has just a few counts. The V and J genes are TRBV10-3 and TRBJ1-4, with a weak D call TRBD1 (6 bases). The germline V gene encodes CDR1 ENHRY and CDR2 SYGVKD. The CDR3 length is 14 residues. Trimming shortened V by 2 bases and J by 6 bases, and 10 bases separated the two germline ends. CDR3 sequence (DNA): TGTGCCATCAGTGAGGGGACAACCGATGAAAAACTGTTTTTT. Translated: CAISEGTTDEKLFF.

The rearrangement uses TRBV10-3 and TRBJ2-2; D uncertain. V was pared by 7 bases and J by 0 bases, with 15 bases between. Germline V gene lookup returns CDR1 ENHRY and CDR2 SYGVKD. CDR3 size: 16 residues. CDR3 DNA sequence: TGTGCCATCACCCCAACCGTCCCAGCGAACACCGGGGAGCTGTTTTTT. Its translation: CAITPTVPANTGELFF.

A single count supports this clone. The V and J genes are TRBV7-2 and TRBJ2-1; possibly TRBD1 for D (5 bases). This CDR3 contains 12 residues. Trimming removed 4 bases at V and 12 bases at J, with 13 bases between. From germline, CDR1 is SGHTA and CDR2 FQGNSA. The CDR3 DNA sequence: TGTGCCAGCAGCTCCCCAGGGATAGGGCAGTTCTTC. It encodes CASSSPGIGQFF.

This chain joins TRBV28 and TRBJ1-6; D not certain. The CDR3 length is 15 residues. The V end was cut by 7 bases, the J end by 0 bases, with 10 bases between. Germline-derived CDR1 and CDR2 are MDHEN and SYDVKM. In DNA form, the CDR3 reads TGTGCCAGCAAGACATATAGCTCCTATAATTCACCCCTCCACTTT. Residues: CASKTYSSYNSPLHF.

This chain links TRBV5-4 with TRBJ2-7; D remains unclear. V gave up 6 bases and J gave up 0 bases, with 10 bases separating them. The CDR3 has 13 amino acids. CDR1 and CDR2 (germline): SGHNT, YYREEE (reference sequence). CDR3 nucleotide sequence: TGTGCCAGCACCTCGACGGGCTCCTACGAGCAGTACTTC. Translating gives CASTSTGSYEQYF.

This clone was found a few times. This chain links TRBV28 with TRBJ2-7, with TRBD2 identical over 7 bases. Germline CDR1 is MDHEN and CDR2 is SYDVKM. The CDR3 is 14 amino acids. J lost 4 bases, V lost 7 bases, and 10 bases had no gene match. The CDR3 DNA reads as TGTGCCAGCACCGTACCGGGACTACAATACGAGCAGTACTTC. This codes for CASTVPGLQYEQYF.

This chain joins TRBV9 and TRBJ2-3; D unclear. Germline V gene data show CDR1 as SGDLS and CDR2 as YYNGEE. The CDR3 consists of 15 residues. V was trimmed by 3 bases and J by 0 bases, leaving 11 bases between them. CDR3 nucleotide sequence: TGTGCCAGCAGCGCTACGATATCTAGCACAGATACGCAGTATTTT. Its protein is CASSATISSTDTQYF.

This clone was recorded once. V and J are TRBV3-1 (or the pseudogene TRBV3-2) and TRBJ2-3; 8 bases align to TRBD2. V dropped 3 bases and J dropped 4; count of bases not matched to a gene: 18. This CDR3 has 19 amino acids. Per germline, CDR1 LGHDT and CDR2 YNNKEL (reference sequence). Here the CDR3 DNA reads TGTGCCAGCAGCCAGGGGGTCCCACAACGGGGGGGCAGGCCAGATACGCAGTATTTT. Its translation: CASSQGVPQRGGRPDTQYF.

This clone was recorded only once. The chain recombines TRBV27 with TRBJ1-1; D uncertain. The CDR3 is 13 amino acids. Trimming took off 1 base at V and 5 bases at J, with 8 bases between the two ends. Looked up from germline, CDR1 is MNHEY and CDR2 is SMNVEV (reference sequence). CDR3: CASSLYGETEAFF. The DNA for the CDR3 is TGTGCCAGCAGTTTATATGGAGAAACTGAAGCTTTCTTT.

The V gene is TRBV19, the J gene TRBJ2-3; the match to TRBD2 covers 7 bases. Trimming at V came to 4 bases and at J to 9 bases, leaving 13 bases not matched to a gene. CDR1 and CDR2 from the germline V gene are LNHDA and SQIVND (reference sequence). The length of the CDR3 is 15 residues. The chain's CDR3 is CASSTQSGAQGTQYF. The CDR3 DNA follows: TGTGCCAGTAGTACTCAAAGCGGGGCCCAGGGAACGCAGTATTTT. Complete variable domain (other parts from reference TRBV19 and TRBJ2-3): DGGITQSPKYLFRKEGQNVTLSCEQNLNHDAMYWYRQDPGQGLRLIYYSQIVNDFQKGDIAEGYSVSREKKESFPLTVTSAQKNPTAFYLCASSTQSGAQGTQYFGPGTRLTVL.

This clone turned up a few times. The chain couples TRBV30 to TRBJ2-1; TRBD2 matches 10 bases. The CDR3 sequence is 15 residues long. After removal of 1 base from V and 5 bases from J, the junction contained 5 bases not matched to a gene. In germline, CDR1 is GTSNPN, CDR2 SVGIG (reference sequence). Here the CDR3 reads CAWSAGLAINNEQFF. The CDR3 nucleotides read TGTGCCTGGAGTGCGGGACTAGCGATTAACAATGAGCAGTTCTTC.

The chain combines TRBV19 with TRBJ1-2, with D perhaps matching TRBD1 (6 bases). Trimming took 4 bases from V and 3 from J, leaving 12 bases between them. The CDR3 consists of 14 residues. Looked up from germline, CDR1 is LNHDA and CDR2 is SQIVND (reference sequence). As DNA, the CDR3 is TGTGCCAGTAGTAGCAGGGAGGGGGACTATGGCTACACCTTC. Translation: CASSSREGDYGYTF.

V gene TRBV5-1 combines with J gene TRBJ1-3, with D perhaps TRBD1 (5 bases). CDR1 and CDR2 from the germline V gene are SGHRS and YFSETQ. V lost 7 bases, J lost 0 bases, and 14 bases lay in between. CDR3 length equals 15 residues. The CDR3 loop is CASGTFKRSGNTIYF. The CDR3 coding sequence is TGCGCCAGCGGGACTTTCAAGCGCTCTGGAAACACCATATATTTT.